These T cell receptor beta chains were read from a single sample in a study of CD8 T cells in ankylosing spondylitis. TCRdb used MiXCR to reprocess the 5' RACE reads, holding one entry per CDR3 protein. The profile shows more than 500,000 distinct CDR3 sequences, approximately 5% of them singletons. Source material: blood, either unsorted or a sorted T cell fraction (not recorded which). The receptor source for this set is a male donor with ankylosing spondylitis. The CDR3 runs from the conserved cysteine through the conserved F or W. The order of the fields is J gene, V gene, D gene, clone size, CDR3 protein, CDR3 DNA. The D gene is left open where the match is weak. Size is stated for part of the rows, as once, few or many counts, or as a class when the clone is expanded.

j_gene: TRBJ2-1
v_gene: TRBV27
d_gene: .
abundance: few
CDR3aa: CASSPEPGLSSYNEQFF
CDR3nt: TGTGCCAGCAGTCCAGAACCGGGACTGAGCTCCTACAATGAGCAGTTCTTC

j_gene: TRBJ2-7
v_gene: TRBV9
d_gene: TRBD1
abundance: many
CDR3aa: CASSVTGGNYEQYF
CDR3nt: TGTGCCAGCAGCGTGACAGGGGGGAACTACGAGCAGTACTTC

j_gene: TRBJ1-1
v_gene: TRBV4-3
d_gene: .
abundance: many
CDR3aa: CASSPLSGMNTEAFF
CDR3nt: TGCGCCAGCAGCCCTCTCTCAGGGATGAACACTGAAGCTTTCTTT

j_gene: TRBJ2-4
v_gene: TRBV11-1
d_gene: .
abundance: many
CDR3aa: CASSLNYGLAKNIQYF
CDR3nt: TGTGCCAGCAGCTTAAACTACGGGCTAGCCAAAAACATTCAGTACTTC

j_gene: TRBJ2-7
v_gene: TRBV7-2
d_gene: TRBD1
abundance: .
CDR3aa: CASSARDRGSHEQYF
CDR3nt: TGTGCCAGCAGCGCCCGGGACAGGGGATCCCACGAGCAGTACTTC

j_gene: TRBJ1-6
v_gene: TRBV9
d_gene: .
abundance: many
CDR3aa: CASSEGLGGQGSPLHF
CDR3nt: TGTGCCAGCAGCGAGGGCCTGGGGGGCCAGGGTTCACCCCTCCACTTT

j_gene: TRBJ2-1
v_gene: TRBV18
d_gene: TRBD2
abundance: many
CDR3aa: CASSVAGGYEQFF
CDR3nt: TGTGCCAGCTCCGTAGCGGGAGGCTATGAGCAGTTCTTC

j_gene: TRBJ1-5
v_gene: TRBV10-3
d_gene: .
abundance: many
CDR3aa: CAISGDSSRGREQPQHF
CDR3nt: TGTGCCATCAGTGGAGACAGTTCCAGGGGTAGGGAACAGCCCCAGCATTTT

j_gene: TRBJ2-5
v_gene: TRBV20-1
d_gene: TRBD2
abundance: many
CDR3aa: CSARAGGPGETQYF
CDR3nt: TGCAGTGCTAGAGCGGGGGGTCCGGGGGAGACCCAGTACTTC

j_gene: TRBJ2-5
v_gene: TRBV2
d_gene: TRBD1
abundance: many
CDR3aa: CASRDRANQETQYF
CDR3nt: TGTGCCAGCAGGGACAGGGCGAACCAAGAGACCCAGTACTTC

j_gene: TRBJ2-1
v_gene: TRBV9
d_gene: TRBD2
abundance: many
CDR3aa: CASSVARRASGYNEQFF
CDR3nt: TGTGCCAGCAGCGTAGCACGACGGGCTAGCGGGTACAATGAGCAGTTCTTC

j_gene: TRBJ2-7
v_gene: TRBV12-3/TRBV12-4
d_gene: .
abundance: many
CDR3aa: CASSPSGGLARREQYF
CDR3nt: TGTGCCAGCAGCCCCTCCGGGGGGCTAGCGAGGAGGGAGCAGTACTTC

j_gene: TRBJ1-2
v_gene: TRBV7-9
d_gene: .
abundance: many
CDR3aa: CASSLGFPGFGYTF
CDR3nt: TGTGCCAGCAGCTTAGGATTTCCAGGCTTTGGCTACACCTTC

j_gene: TRBJ2-3
v_gene: TRBV5-1
d_gene: TRBD1
abundance: many
CDR3aa: CASSFQGAGQDTQYF
CDR3nt: TGCGCCAGCAGCTTTCAGGGGGCAGGCCAAGATACGCAGTATTTT

j_gene: TRBJ2-6
v_gene: TRBV7-2
d_gene: .
abundance: many
CDR3aa: CASSLEASGANVLTF
CDR3nt: TGTGCCAGCAGCTTAGAGGCATCAGGGGCCAACGTCCTGACTTTC

j_gene: TRBJ2-1
v_gene: TRBV20-1
d_gene: TRBD2
abundance: few
CDR3aa: CSARKLAGESSYNEQFF
CDR3nt: TGCAGTGCTAGGAAACTAGCGGGGGAAAGCTCCTACAATGAGCAGTTCTTC

j_gene: TRBJ1-2
v_gene: TRBV6-1
d_gene: TRBD1
abundance: many
CDR3aa: CASSDGRDRDYGYTF
CDR3nt: TGTGCCAGCAGTGACGGTCGGGACAGGGACTATGGCTACACCTTC

j_gene: TRBJ2-1
v_gene: TRBV7-9
d_gene: .
abundance: many
CDR3aa: CASSLGIVDEQFF
CDR3nt: TGTGCCAGCAGCTTAGGTATAGTAGATGAGCAGTTCTTC

j_gene: TRBJ1-1
v_gene: TRBV20-1
d_gene: .
abundance: many
CDR3aa: CSARMTVNTEAFF
CDR3nt: TGCAGTGCTAGAATGACGGTTAACACTGAAGCTTTCTTT

j_gene: TRBJ2-5
v_gene: TRBV10-3
d_gene: TRBD2
abundance: many
CDR3aa: CAISAGGPWETQYF
CDR3nt: TGTGCCATCAGTGCGGGGGGGCCATGGGAGACCCAGTACTTC

j_gene: TRBJ2-1
v_gene: TRBV6-5
d_gene: .
abundance: .
CDR3aa: CASSLEWGNEQFF
CDR3nt: TGTGCCAGTTCTCTCGAGTGGGGCAATGAGCAGTTCTTC

j_gene: TRBJ1-2
v_gene: TRBV12-5
d_gene: .
abundance: few
CDR3aa: CASGLVREGNASGYTF
CDR3nt: TGTGCTAGTGGTTTGGTACGGGAGGGGAATGCTTCTGGCTACACCTTC

j_gene: TRBJ1-1
v_gene: TRBV7-6
d_gene: .
abundance: .
CDR3aa: CASSLGSWDTEAFF
CDR3nt: TGTGCCAGCAGCTTGGGCTCCTGGGACACTGAAGCTTTCTTT

j_gene: TRBJ2-3
v_gene: TRBV5-1
d_gene: TRBD2
abundance: many
CDR3aa: CASSFSGGAVTDTQYF
CDR3nt: TGCGCCAGCAGCTTTAGCGGGGGGGCCGTCACAGATACGCAGTATTTT

j_gene: TRBJ2-6
v_gene: TRBV7-8
d_gene: TRBD1
abundance: .
CDR3aa: CASSRQGKSGANVLTF
CDR3nt: TGTGCCAGCAGCCGACAGGGGAAGTCTGGGGCCAACGTCCTGACTTTC

j_gene: TRBJ1-2
v_gene: TRBV7-2
d_gene: .
abundance: many
CDR3aa: CASSLVTGRGLSGYTF
CDR3nt: TGTGCCAGCAGCTTAGTAACCGGACGTGGACTAAGTGGCTACACCTTC

j_gene: TRBJ2-4
v_gene: TRBV11-2
d_gene: .
abundance: .
CDR3aa: CASSLVGRAKNIQYF
CDR3nt: TGTGCCAGCAGCTTAGTTGGCAGAGCCAAAAACATTCAGTACTTC

j_gene: TRBJ1-3
v_gene: TRBV7-9
d_gene: .
abundance: many
CDR3aa: CASTPRRTSGNTIYF
CDR3nt: TGTGCCAGCACCCCGAGGCGGACCTCTGGAAACACCATATATTTT

j_gene: TRBJ2-2
v_gene: TRBV20-1
d_gene: TRBD2
abundance: many
CDR3aa: CSARGASGSTGELFF
CDR3nt: TGCAGTGCCCGAGGGGCTAGCGGGAGCACCGGGGAGCTGTTTTTT

j_gene: TRBJ2-5
v_gene: TRBV6-1
d_gene: .
abundance: many
CDR3aa: CASSPVYGPQETQYF
CDR3nt: TGTGCCAGCAGCCCCGTTTATGGGCCACAAGAGACCCAGTACTTC

j_gene: TRBJ2-2
v_gene: TRBV5-1
d_gene: TRBD1
abundance: many
CDR3aa: CASSGQGANGELFF
CDR3nt: TGCGCCAGCAGCGGCCAGGGGGCCAACGGGGAGCTGTTTTTT

j_gene: TRBJ2-1
v_gene: TRBV20-1
d_gene: TRBD2
abundance: many
CDR3aa: CSAVVSGSWNEQFF
CDR3nt: TGCAGTGCTGTAGTTAGCGGGAGTTGGAATGAGCAGTTCTTC

j_gene: TRBJ2-7
v_gene: TRBV7-2
d_gene: TRBD2
abundance: many
CDR3aa: CASSLGWGGGAYEQYF
CDR3nt: TGTGCCAGCAGCTTAGGTTGGGGGGGGGGAGCCTACGAGCAGTACTTC

j_gene: TRBJ2-7
v_gene: TRBV4-3
d_gene: TRBD1
abundance: many
CDR3aa: CASSQDYSGGVEQYF
CDR3nt: TGCGCCAGCAGCCAAGATTATTCAGGGGGCGTCGAGCAGTACTTC

j_gene: TRBJ2-1
v_gene: TRBV7-6
d_gene: TRBD2
abundance: many
CDR3aa: CASSHPAGGQFF
CDR3nt: TGTGCCAGCAGCCACCCAGCGGGGGGCCAGTTCTTC

j_gene: TRBJ1-2
v_gene: TRBV7-2
d_gene: .
abundance: many
CDR3aa: CASSLGLGYGYTF
CDR3nt: TGTGCCAGCAGCTTGGGACTTGGCTATGGCTACACCTTC

j_gene: TRBJ2-7
v_gene: TRBV6-5
d_gene: TRBD1
abundance: many
CDR3aa: CASSSRDRGVYEQYF
CDR3nt: TGTGCCAGCAGTTCCCGGGACAGGGGCGTCTACGAGCAGTACTTC

j_gene: TRBJ2-7
v_gene: TRBV20-1
d_gene: .
abundance: few
CDR3aa: CSARGYSQETYEQYF
CDR3nt: TGCAGTGCTAGAGGCTACAGTCAGGAGACCTACGAGCAGTACTTC

j_gene: TRBJ2-1
v_gene: TRBV20-1
d_gene: .
abundance: .
CDR3aa: CSASLGGWGEQFF
CDR3nt: TGCAGTGCTAGCCTGGGGGGTTGGGGTGAGCAGTTCTTC

j_gene: TRBJ1-4
v_gene: TRBV20-1
d_gene: .
abundance: many
CDR3aa: CSARRAGVGEKLFF
CDR3nt: TGCAGTGCTAGACGGGCAGGGGTGGGCGAAAAACTGTTTTTT

j_gene: TRBJ2-3
v_gene: TRBV6-1
d_gene: .
abundance: few
CDR3aa: CASKVASTDTQYF
CDR3nt: TGTGCCAGCAAGGTGGCTAGCACAGATACGCAGTATTTT